This is a list of T cell receptor beta chains from one sample in a study of CD8+ T cells in alopecia areata. Data came from immunoSEQ multiplex PCR; TCRdb stores just in-frame clones and leaves some out. The sample holds some 240,000 clones, 50% to 60% seen once. This sample comprised CD4+ T cells sorted from blood, obtained at week 0. These receptors were obtained from a human donor with alopecia areata. The CDR3 runs from the conserved cysteine through the conserved F or W. The D gene is left open where the match is weak. Size is omitted from some rows. Given values are once, few, many or a class for expanded clones.

TRBJ1-1,TRBV30,many,.,CAWSVRPGRAFF,TGTGCCTGGAGTGTACGTCCGGGACGGGCTTTCTTT
TRBJ2-1,TRBV7-8,few,.,CASREGRLGIPYNEQFF,TGTGCCAGCAGGGAGGGTCGGCTCGGGATCCCTTACAATGAGCAGTTCTTC
TRBJ2-7,TRBV7-9,.,.,CASSYTGAHEQYF,TGTGCCAGCAGTTACACGGGGGCCCACGAGCAGTACTTC
TRBJ2-2,TRBV4-2,many,.,CASSQDRWRRGTGELFF,TGTGCCAGCAGCCAAGATCGCTGGCGGCGAGGCACCGGGGAGCTGTTTTTT
TRBJ2-5,TRBV6-1,.,.,CASSERWTGETQYF,TGTGCCAGCAGTGAAAGGTGGACGGGAGAGACCCAGTACTTC
TRBJ2-2,TRBV29-1,many,.,CSVKTVGQNTGELFF,TGCAGCGTTAAGACCGTGGGACAGAACACCGGGGAGCTGTTTTTT
TRBJ2-4,TRBV23-1,.,.,CASSPEQGGGKNIQYF,TGCGCCAGCAGTCCTGAACAGGGAGGAGGCAAAAACATTCAGTACTTC
TRBJ1-2,TRBV30,few,TRBD1,CAWIEQGFGGYTF,TGTGCCTGGATTGAACAGGGGTTCGGTGGCTACACCTTC
TRBJ1-2,TRBV6-1,few,.,CASSDAGDVYGYTF,TGTGCCAGCAGTGATGCGGGGGACGTTTATGGCTACACCTTC
TRBJ1-1,TRBV29-1,.,.,CSVEGRQNTEAFF,TGCAGCGTGGAGGGACGGCAGAACACTGAAGCTTTCTTT
TRBJ2-7,TRBV6-1,.,.,CASSAQWGYRTPYEQYF,TGTGCCAGCAGTGCCCAATGGGGGTACAGGACCCCCTACGAGCAGTACTTC
TRBJ2-3,TRBV5-1,.,TRBD1,CASSLGQGATDTQYF,TGCGCCAGCAGCCTAGGACAGGGGGCTACAGATACGCAGTATTTT
TRBJ1-1,TRBV7-8,.,.,CASSSDHGGKRTEAFF,TGTGCCAGCAGCTCGGATCACGGGGGGAAGAGGACTGAAGCTTTCTTT
TRBJ1-2,TRBV29-1,.,.,CSEGSPGDNYGYTF,TGCAGCGAAGGCTCGCCGGGAGATAACTATGGCTACACCTTC
TRBJ1-1,TRBV18,.,.,CASSPTEAFF,TGTGCCAGCTCACCGACTGAAGCTTTCTTT
TRBJ2-7,TRBV5-1,once,TRBD2,CASSSVRGGIVEQYF,TGCGCCAGCAGCTCCGTGCGGGGAGGGATCGTCGAGCAGTACTTC
TRBJ2-2,TRBV7-6,.,.,CASRTTVSGELFF,TGTGCCAGCAGGACGACTGTATCCGGGGAGCTGTTTTTT
TRBJ2-5,TRBV2,.,TRBD1,CASSGGTGRQTQYF,TGTGCCAGCAGTGGGGGGACAGGTCGACAGACCCAGTACTTC
TRBJ1-2,TRBV7-2,.,.,CASSLGYYRDGYTF,TGTGCCAGCAGCTTAGGATACTACAGGGATGGCTACACCTTC
TRBJ2-3,TRBV9,.,TRBD1,CASSARQGSTDTQYF,TGTGCCAGCAGCGCACGACAGGGAAGCACAGATACGCAGTATTTT
TRBJ2-3,TRBV28,.,TRBD2,CASSSGDADTQYF,TGTGCCAGCAGTAGCGGGGACGCAGATACGCAGTATTTT
TRBJ2-1,TRBV5-4,.,TRBD2,CASSSKRLAGGGNEQFF,TGTGCCAGCAGCTCGAAAAGACTAGCGGGAGGAGGGAATGAGCAGTTCTTC
TRBJ2-5,TRBV28,.,.,CASSSWGVQETQYF,TGTGCCAGCAGTTCGTGGGGTGTACAAGAGACCCAGTACTTC
TRBJ2-3,TRBV27,few,.,CASSSDRRDDTQYF,TGTGCCAGCAGTTCTGACCGCCGCGATGATACGCAGTATTTT
TRBJ2-5,TRBV7-9,.,.,CASSFGHF,TGTGCCAGCAGCTTTGGACACTTC
TRBJ2-7,TRBV6-1,.,TRBD1,CASSPRQGNSYEQYF,TGTGCCAGCAGTCCACGACAGGGTAACTCCTACGAGCAGTACTTC
TRBJ2-3,TRBV25-1,few,.,CASSPGGHNTQYF,TGTGCCAGCAGCCCCGGGGGGCACAATACGCAGTATTTT
TRBJ1-4,TRBV30,.,.,CAWSPLDNEKLFF,TGTGCCTGGAGTCCACTGGATAATGAAAAACTGTTTTTT
TRBJ2-3,TRBV9,.,.,CASSVRGAGTDTQYF,TGTGCCAGCAGCGTACGGGGGGCAGGCACAGATACGCAGTATTTT
TRBJ2-5,TRBV18,.,.,CASSLMTTLQETQYF,TGTGCCAGCTCACTAATGACTACCCTCCAAGAGACCCAGTACTTC
TRBJ2-5,TRBV2,.,.,CASSESRQTRETQYF,TGTGCCAGCAGTGAGTCCCGGCAAACGAGGGAGACCCAGTACTTC
TRBJ2-7,TRBV11-2,.,.,CASGLYEQYF,TGTGCCAGCGGCCTCTACGAGCAGTACTTC
TRBJ2-7,TRBV15,once,.,CATSRDPAAFEQYF,TGTGCCACCAGCAGAGATCCGGCAGCCTTCGAGCAGTACTTC
TRBJ2-3,TRBV5-1,.,.,CASSLAGKGSDTQYF,TGCGCCAGCAGCTTGGCGGGAAAGGGCTCCGATACGCAGTATTTT
TRBJ2-7,TRBV7-9,few,.,CASSLDGRAAYEQYF,TGTGCCAGCAGCTTAGATGGCCGGGCCGCCTACGAGCAGTACTTC
TRBJ1-5,TRBV5-6,.,.,CASSSPVADQPQHF,TGTGCCAGCAGCTCGCCCGTGGCAGATCAGCCCCAGCATTTT
TRBJ1-2,TRBV19,once,TRBD1,CASSDRGRHGYTF,TGTGCCAGTAGCGACAGGGGGCGGCATGGCTACACCTTC
TRBJ2-1,TRBV30,.,TRBD1,CAWVTGGTGSTEQFF,TGTGCCTGGGTTACCGGCGGGACAGGGAGTACTGAGCAGTTCTTC
TRBJ1-3,TRBV10-3,few,.,CAISEATTRNTIYF,TGTGCCATCAGTGAGGCCACAACCCGAAACACCATATATTTT
TRBJ1-6,TRBV6-5,.,TRBD1,CASRETGAPKSPLHF,TGTGCCAGCAGAGAAACAGGGGCCCCCAAGTCACCCCTCCACTTT
TRBJ2-1,TRBV5-1,.,.,CASRSTGSPLGNEQFF,TGCGCCAGCAGGTCTACGGGATCCCCCCTTGGGAATGAGCAGTTCTTC
TRBJ1-2,TRBV6-1,.,.,CASRSGLTYGYTF,TGTGCCAGTCGTTCCGGGCTGACTTATGGCTACACCTTC
TRBJ2-2,TRBV10-2,few,.,CASSAANTGELFF,TGCGCCAGCAGCGCCGCGAACACCGGGGAGCTGTTTTTT
TRBJ1-1,TRBV5-1,few,.,CASSQGPSNTEAFF,TGCGCCAGCAGCCAGGGACCTTCGAACACTGAAGCTTTCTTT
TRBJ1-2,TRBV29-1,.,.,CSAYSSYGYTF,TGCAGCGCCTACAGCTCGTATGGCTACACCTTC
TRBJ2-1,TRBV5-1,.,.,CASSLESPTSNEQFF,TGCGCCAGCAGCTTGGAGTCCCCGACCAGCAATGAGCAGTTCTTC
TRBJ2-7,TRBV29-1,.,.,CSVEGWRGGEQYF,TGCAGCGTTGAAGGGTGGAGGGGTGGCGAGCAGTACTTC
TRBJ2-5,TRBV29-1,.,.,CSVVGVLSETQYF,TGCAGCGTTGTAGGGGTTCTCTCGGAGACCCAGTACTTC
TRBJ2-5,TRBV6-5,.,.,CASSYSGRETQYF,TGTGCCAGCAGTTACTCGGGGCGGGAGACCCAGTACTTC
TRBJ1-1,TRBV30,.,.,CAWSKKGLSETEAFF,TGTGCCTGGAGTAAAAAGGGCCTTAGTGAGACTGAAGCTTTCTTT
TRBJ1-1,TRBV30,.,.,CAWRMNTEAFF,TGTGCCTGGCGGATGAACACTGAAGCTTTCTTT
TRBJ1-2,TRBV29-1,few,TRBD1,CSVGTGSNYGYTF,TGCAGCGTTGGGACAGGGTCGAACTATGGCTACACCTTC
TRBJ2-1,TRBV18,few,.,CASSPLRQRYNEQFF,TGTGCCAGCTCACCACTGAGACAGCGGTACAATGAGCAGTTCTTC
TRBJ2-7,TRBV5-4,few,TRBD2,CASSLATSGLNEQYF,TGTGCCAGCAGCTTGGCAACTAGCGGCCTAAACGAGCAGTACTTC
TRBJ1-1,TRBV9,.,.,CASSETAGGTEAFF,TGTGCCAGCAGCGAGACCGCTGGGGGGACTGAAGCTTTCTTT
TRBJ2-1,TRBV7-9,.,.,CASNPRDTSNEQFF,TGTGCCAGCAACCCAAGGGACACAAGCAATGAGCAGTTCTTC
TRBJ1-4,TRBV5-4,.,.,CASSLGSPKGGEKLFF,TGTGCCAGCAGCTTGGGCAGCCCGAAGGGGGGTGAAAAACTGTTTTTT
TRBJ1-5,TRBV6-5,.,TRBD1,CASSRDRSSNQPQHF,TGTGCCAGCAGTAGGGACAGGTCTAGCAATCAGCCCCAGCATTTT